This TCR beta chain was recovered during a study of T cell responses to AZD1222 COVID-19 vaccine. Study conclusions and caveats: White British people made up most donors, females outnumbered males, and clonal diversity was possibly underestimated.

Unmatched junction bases numbered 2, after V lost 3 bases and J lost 1 base. From germline, CDR1 is LGHNA and CDR2 YNFKEQ. This CDR3 is built from 14 residues. Note on this clone: The antigen is undetermined.

TCRdb's table, derived via immunoSEQ multiplex PCR, lists solely in-frame clones and lacks some. The repertoire holds approximately 120,000 clones, with around nine tenths as singletons. The rearrangement links TRBV4-2 to TRBJ1-1, with 7 bases identical to TRBD1. The clonotype was recovered from an adult in good health. The material was peripheral blood, obtained on day 0 of AZD1222 vaccination. CDR3 DNA sequence: TGTGCCAGCAGCCACGACAGGGAGAACACTGAAGCTTTCTTT. As protein: CASSHDRENTEAFF.